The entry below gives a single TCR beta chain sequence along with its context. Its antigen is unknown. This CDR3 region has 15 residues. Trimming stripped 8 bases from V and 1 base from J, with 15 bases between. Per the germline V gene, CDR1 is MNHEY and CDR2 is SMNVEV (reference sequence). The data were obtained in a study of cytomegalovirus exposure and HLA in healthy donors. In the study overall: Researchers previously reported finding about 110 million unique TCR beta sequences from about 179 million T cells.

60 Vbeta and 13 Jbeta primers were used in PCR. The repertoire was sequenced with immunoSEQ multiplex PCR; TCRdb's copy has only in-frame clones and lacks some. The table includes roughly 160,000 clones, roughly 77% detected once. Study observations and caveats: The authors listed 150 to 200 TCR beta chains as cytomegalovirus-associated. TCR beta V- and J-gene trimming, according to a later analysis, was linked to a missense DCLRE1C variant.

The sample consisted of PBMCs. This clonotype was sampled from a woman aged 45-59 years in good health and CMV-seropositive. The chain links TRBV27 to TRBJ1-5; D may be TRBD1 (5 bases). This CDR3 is CASRLGGASNQPQHF. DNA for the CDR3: TGTGCCAGCCGATTAGGTGGGGCGAGCAATCAGCCCCAGCATTTT.